This T cell receptor (beta chain) comes out of a study of OX40 agonist ivuxolimab in advanced cancers. Study-level information: Participants averaged about 60 years of age (range about 23 to 79) and were around 80% male. The study, taken as a whole, reports: Clones of CD4+ and CD8+ blood T cells grew by week 6 at doses of 0.1 to 3.0 mg/kg.

The germline gives CDR1 SGHRS, CDR2 YFSETQ. The CDR3 covers 13 residues. The ends were cut back, 5 bases at V and 4 bases at J, with 12 bases in the middle. The method was immunoSEQ multiplex PCR; TCRdb's version includes in-frame clones alone and lacks a portion of them. The sample includes about 79,000 clones, about 90% of them seen just once. As regards this clone: Its antigen is still unknown.

This material consisted of CD4+ or CD8+ T cells sorted from blood, taken in a trial of the OX40 agonist ivuxolimab. This clonotype was sampled from an adult with an advanced solid tumor such as melanoma, head and neck, liver or kidney cancer. This chain connects TRBV5-1 to TRBJ1-1, with D possibly TRBD1 on 5 matching bases. The CDR3 here is CASRKGPGTEAFF. CDR3 nucleotides: TGCGCCAGCAGAAAGGGGCCAGGCACTGAAGCTTTCTTT.